These 13 T cell receptor beta chains were all obtained from the same sample, sequenced in a study of T cell responses to AZD1222 COVID-19 vaccine. The method was immunoSEQ multiplex PCR; TCRdb's version includes in-frame clones alone and lacks a portion of them. The sample contains about 140,000 clones, 88% of which appear only once. The starting material was peripheral blood, obtained 28 days after the second AZD1222 dose. These receptors were obtained from an adult who received the AZD1222 COVID-19 vaccine.

The chain joins TRBV2 to TRBJ2-1, with D possibly TRBD2 on 6 matching bases. From germline, CDR1 is SNHLY and CDR2 FYNNEI. The V and J ends lost 8 bases and 6 bases respectively, with 17 bases between them. The CDR3 covers 14 residues. Written as DNA, the CDR3 is TGTGCCAGCCACCGTAGCGGCTACTCCAATGAGCAGTTCTTC. Its translation: CASHRSGYSNEQFF.

This clone occurred once. V is TRBV28 and J is TRBJ2-2; 8 bases map to TRBD1. This CDR3 has 15 residues. Germline CDR1 reads MDHEN; CDR2 reads SYDVKM. V was clipped by 2 bases and J by 2 bases; unmatched bases: 1. CDR3 sequence: CASSLQGANTGELFF. The CDR3 nucleotides read TGTGCCAGCAGTTTACAGGGGGCTAACACCGGGGAGCTGTTTTTT. Full variable domain (missing parts from reference TRBV28 and TRBJ2-2): DVKVTQSSRYLVKRTGEKVFLECVQDMDHENMFWYRQDPGLGLRLIYFSYDVKMKEKGDIPEGYSVSREKKERFSLILESASTNQTSMYLCASSLQGANTGELFFGEGSRLTVL.

The rearrangement links TRBV7-2 to TRBJ2-2, with D possibly being TRBD2 (7 bases). The CDR3 runs to 16 residues. Trimming removed 3 bases from V and 4 bases from J, with 15 bases in between. CDR1 is SGHTA, CDR2 FQGNSA, per germline. CDR3 loop: CASSFSGGAFTGELFF. In nucleotides, the CDR3 is TGTGCCAGCAGCTTCTCTGGGGGGGCTTTCACCGGGGAGCTGTTTTTT.

The chain couples TRBV20-1 to TRBJ1-5, with 9 bases that match TRBD1. Trimming at V came to 3 bases and at J to 6 bases, leaving 6 bases not matched to a gene. The germline V gene has CDR1 DFQATT and CDR2 SNEGSKA (reference sequence). The CDR3 has 14 residues. In DNA, the CDR3 is TGCAGTGCTAGTCCCGGGACAGGGACTCAGCCCCAGCATTTT. Translating gives CSASPGTGTQPQHF.

This clone appeared a single time. This chain joins TRBV14 and TRBJ1-1; D gene uncertain. Trimming took 0 bases from V and 3 from J, leaving 5 bases between them. Germline loops: CDR1 SGHDN, CDR2 FVKESK. The CDR3 contains 13 residues. Here the CDR3 DNA reads TGTGCCAGCAGCCAAGATTCATACACTGAAGCTTTCTTT. Translated, it gives CASSQDSYTEAFF.

The chain couples TRBV6-2 or TRBV6-3 to TRBJ1-1; no clear D. The length of the CDR3 is 14 residues. The V gene lost 2 bases and the J gene lost 1 base, with 8 bases spanning the gap. Germline CDR1 reads MNHEY; CDR2 reads SVGEGT. The CDR3 DNA is TGTGCCAGCAGTTACCTAGGGAAGAACACTGAAGCTTTCTTT. It codes for CASSYLGKNTEAFF.

The chain links TRBV11-2 to TRBJ2-2, with a weak D call TRBD1 (6 bases). V gave up 2 bases and J gave up 8 bases, with 9 bases separating them. Germline lookup yields CDR1 SGHAT and CDR2 FQNNGV. CDR3 size: 13 residues. The CDR3 bases are TGTGCCAGCAGCTTACCCGGGACAGGGGAGCTGTTTTTT. Translating it yields CASSLPGTGELFF.

The chain employs TRBV21-1 and TRBJ2-4; the table's D call, TRBD2, was not checked against the DNA. TRBV21-1 is marked as a pseudogene. This CDR3 region has 10 residues. The CDR3 DNA sequence: TGTGCCAGCAGCAAAGCGCGGGGGTACTTC. It translates to CASSKARGYF.

As concerns this clone: A junction end diverges from the germline sequence, so it may reflect a read error. The chain links TRBV2 to TRBJ1-2; D is ambiguous. The V gene's germline CDR1 is SNHLY and CDR2 FYNNEI. This CDR3 has 12 amino acids. The CDR3 DNA sequence: TGTGCCTGCAGACTCGGAGGCTATGGCTACACCTTC. Its translation: CACRLGGYGYTF.

V and J are TRBV18 and TRBJ2-5, with D possibly TRBD2 on 5 matching bases. The CDR3 has 14 residues. Germline-derived CDR1 and CDR2 are KGHSH and LQKENI. V was cut by 3 bases and J by 4 bases, with 12 bases left in between. CDR3 in amino acids: CASSPPEARETQYF. The CDR3 DNA sequence: TGTGCCAGCTCACCTCCGGAGGCGCGAGAGACCCAGTACTTC.

The rearrangement uses TRBV9 and TRBJ2-1, with D maybe TRBD2 (5 bases). Deletions cut 5 bases from V and 0 bases from J, with 12 bases between. This CDR3 region has 15 residues. The germline gives CDR1 SGDLS, CDR2 YYNGEE. The CDR3 DNA reads TGTGCCAGCAGGGCCCCGGGAAGCTCCTACAATGAGCAGTTCTTC. Protein product: CASRAPGSSYNEQFF.

This chain links TRBV28 with TRBJ1-5; D is perhaps TRBD1 (5 bases). V was pared by 2 bases and J by 4 bases, with 12 bases between. The CDR3 has 15 residues. The germline V gene has CDR1 MDHEN and CDR2 SYDVKM. CDR3 amino acids: CASSLNRGWNQPQHF. The CDR3 DNA is TGTGCCAGCAGTTTAAATCGGGGCTGGAATCAGCCCCAGCATTTT.

This chain joins TRBV10-1 and TRBJ1-1; possibly TRBD1 for D (5 bases). Trimming cost V 4 bases and J 1 base, with 10 bases left between them. Looked up from germline, CDR1 is WNHNN and CDR2 is SYGVQD (reference sequence). This CDR3 is built from 14 residues. The CDR3 here is CASSAEGRNTEAFF. The CDR3 nucleotides read TGCGCCAGCAGTGCGGAGGGGAGGAACACTGAAGCTTTCTTT.